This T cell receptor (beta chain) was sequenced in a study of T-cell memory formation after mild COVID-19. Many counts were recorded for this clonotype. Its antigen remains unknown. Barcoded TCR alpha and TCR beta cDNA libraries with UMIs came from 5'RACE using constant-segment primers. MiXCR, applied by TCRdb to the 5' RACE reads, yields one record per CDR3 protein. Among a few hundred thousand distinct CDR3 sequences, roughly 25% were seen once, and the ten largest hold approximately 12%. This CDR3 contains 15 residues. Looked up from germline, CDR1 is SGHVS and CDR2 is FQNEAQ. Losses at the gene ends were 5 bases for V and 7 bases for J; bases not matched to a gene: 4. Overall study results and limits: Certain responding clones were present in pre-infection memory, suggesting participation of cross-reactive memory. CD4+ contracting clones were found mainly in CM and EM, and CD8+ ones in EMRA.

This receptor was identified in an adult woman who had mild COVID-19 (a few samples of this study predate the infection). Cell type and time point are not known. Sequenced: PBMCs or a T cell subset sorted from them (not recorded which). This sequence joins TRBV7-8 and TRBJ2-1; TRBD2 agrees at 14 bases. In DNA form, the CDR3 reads TGTGCCAGCAGCAGACTAGCGGGGGGGTTGAATGAGCAGTTCTTC. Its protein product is CASSRLAGGLNEQFF.